This TCR beta chain was found in a study of CD8 T cells in Susac syndrome. This CDR3 region has 17 residues. Germline CDR1 SGDLS, CDR2 YYNGEE. J was trimmed by 5 bases and V by 0 bases; bases with no gene match: 7. This clonotype was seen only once. RNA, at 0.5 to 1 ug, was reverse transcribed with random hexamers. TCRdb independently ran MiXCR on the immunoSEQ multiplex PCR reads; one entry per CDR3 protein. The table records 140,000 to 150,000 distinct CDR3 sequences, around 94% of them present only once. From blood CD8+ and CD4+ T cells, the TCR beta chain was sequenced. The sample comprised CD4+ T cells from PBMCs. V usage is TRBV9 and J usage is TRBJ2-3; 12 bases are a match to TRBD2. This sequence was found in a human donor in good health. CDR3 sequence: CASSVDLAGGSLDTQYF. CDR3 coding DNA: TGTGCCAGCAGCGTAGATCTAGCGGGAGGGTCGCTAGATACGCAGTATTTT.